The 6 T cell receptor beta chains listed next were all sequenced from one sample in a study of PD-1 blockade in classical Hodgkin lymphoma. Every patient relapsed after autologous stem cell transplantation, and brentuximab vedotin exposure varied. The protocol was immunoSEQ multiplex PCR, while the TCRdb copy is restricted to in-frame clones and leaves out a portion. This sample has 50,000 to 75,000 clones, with around 90% found just once. Source: peripheral blood mononuclear cells (PBMCs), taken before the second cycle of nivolumab. Receptors originate from a human donor with classical Hodgkin lymphoma.

This clone occurred once. The chain joins TRBV28 to TRBJ2-1, with 15 bases fitting TRBD2. J lost 8 bases, V lost 6 bases, and 8 bases had no gene match. Germline V lookup: CDR1 MDHEN, CDR2 SYDVKM. The CDR3 consists of 16 residues. The CDR3 reads CASRLGLAGGQDEQFF. Here the CDR3 DNA reads TGTGCCAGCAGACTGGGACTAGCGGGGGGCCAAGATGAGCAGTTCTTC.

The rearrangement uses TRBV19 and TRBJ1-5; D remains ambiguous. There are 15 residues in the CDR3. From germline, CDR1 is LNHDA and CDR2 SQIVND (reference sequence). V was pared by 7 bases and J by 0 bases, with 13 bases between. The chain's CDR3 is CASTPTHISNQPQHF. The CDR3 DNA reads as TGTGCCAGTACCCCCACCCATATTAGCAATCAGCCCCAGCATTTT.

The chain links TRBV7-9 to TRBJ1-2; weak D call: TRBD1 (5 bases). The CDR3 runs 12 residues. Germline CDR1 reads SEHNR; CDR2 reads FQNEAQ (reference sequence). With 3 bases removed from V and 8 bases from J, the gap between germline ends came to 10 bases. Written as DNA, the CDR3 is TGTGCCAGCAGCTTCTCAGGGAGCGGCTACACCTTC. Residues: CASSFSGSGYTF.

The chain combines TRBV6-5 with TRBJ1-6, with no clear D. Germline V gene data show CDR1 as MNHEY and CDR2 as SVGAGI. V lost 8 bases, J lost 9 bases, and 17 bases lay in between. The CDR3 covers 14 residues. The CDR3 DNA follows: TGTGCCAGCCAGGCCCAATCCCGGAGTTCACCCCTCCACTTT. Its protein is CASQAQSRSSPLHF.

Turning to this clone: Other DNA sequences from this sample encode an identical CDR3 as well. The chain has TRBV5-1 and TRBJ1-1, with TRBD1 identical over 7 bases. CDR3 length: 14 amino acids. Trimming at V came to 3 bases and at J to 5 bases, leaving 7 bases not matched to a gene. Germline V gene sequence: CDR1 SGHRS, CDR2 YFSETQ. This CDR3 is CASSYDRVGTEAFF. The CDR3 region has the DNA TGCGCCAGCAGCTATGACAGGGTAGGAACTGAAGCTTTCTTT.

The CDR3: CASSLGAGLGYTF. The CDR3 region has the DNA TGTGCCAGCAGTTTAGGGGCGGGGCTTGGCTACACCTTC. The V and J genes are TRBV28 and TRBJ1-2; maybe TRBD1 (5 bases). The CDR3 covers 13 residues. Germline V CDR1 and CDR2: MDHEN, SYDVKM. Trimming cost V 2 bases and J 7 bases, with 11 bases left between them.